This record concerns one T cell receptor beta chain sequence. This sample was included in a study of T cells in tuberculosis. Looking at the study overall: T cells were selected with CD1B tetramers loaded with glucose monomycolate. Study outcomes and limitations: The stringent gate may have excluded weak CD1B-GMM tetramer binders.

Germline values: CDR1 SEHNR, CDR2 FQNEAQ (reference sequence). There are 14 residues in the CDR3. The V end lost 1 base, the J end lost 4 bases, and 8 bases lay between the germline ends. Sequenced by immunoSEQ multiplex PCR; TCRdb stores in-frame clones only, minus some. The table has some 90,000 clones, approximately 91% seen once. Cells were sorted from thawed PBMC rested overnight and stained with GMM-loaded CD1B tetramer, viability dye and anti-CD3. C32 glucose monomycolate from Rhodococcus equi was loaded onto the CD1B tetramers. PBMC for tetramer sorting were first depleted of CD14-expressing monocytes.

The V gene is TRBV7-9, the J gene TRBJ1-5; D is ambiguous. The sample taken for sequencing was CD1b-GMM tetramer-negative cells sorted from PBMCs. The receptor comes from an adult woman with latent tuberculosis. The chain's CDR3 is CASSLGGLNQPQHF. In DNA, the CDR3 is TGTGCCAGCAGCTTAGGAGGGCTAAATCAGCCCCAGCATTTT.